This T cell receptor beta chain was recorded in a study of OX40 agonist ivuxolimab in advanced cancers. Broader study findings: Dose levels from 0.1 to 3.0 mg/kg saw CD4+ and CD8+ blood T cells expand clonally by week 6.

With 3 bases removed from V and 0 bases from J, the gap between germline ends came to 8 bases. This CDR3 has 14 residues. CDR1 SGHTA and CDR2 FQGTGA come from the germline V gene. A word on this clone: Its target is unknown.

Clones were read by immunoSEQ multiplex PCR, and TCRdb kept only the in-frame ones, dropping some. The sample has about 80,000 clones, 90% seen once; the top ten hold approximately 1.8%. The chain employs TRBV7-3 and TRBJ1-2, with no clear D. Material: CD4+ or CD8+ T cells sorted from blood, obtained in a trial of the OX40 agonist ivuxolimab. This clonotype was obtained from an adult with an advanced solid tumor such as melanoma, head and neck, liver or kidney cancer. DNA of the CDR3: TGTGCCAGCAGCTTCGGGCCGACTAACTATGGCTACACCTTC. It is translated as CASSFGPTNYGYTF.